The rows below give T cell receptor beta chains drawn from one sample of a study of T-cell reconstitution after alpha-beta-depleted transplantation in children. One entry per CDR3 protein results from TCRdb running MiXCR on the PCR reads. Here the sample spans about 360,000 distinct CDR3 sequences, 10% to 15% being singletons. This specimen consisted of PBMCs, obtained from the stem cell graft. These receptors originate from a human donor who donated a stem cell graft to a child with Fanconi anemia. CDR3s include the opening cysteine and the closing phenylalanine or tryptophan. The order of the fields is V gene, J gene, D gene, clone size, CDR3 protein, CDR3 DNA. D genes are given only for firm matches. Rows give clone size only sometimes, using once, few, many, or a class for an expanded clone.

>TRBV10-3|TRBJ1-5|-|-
CAISETRQYQPQHF
TGTGCCATCAGTGAGACCCGGCAGTATCAGCCCCAGCATTTT
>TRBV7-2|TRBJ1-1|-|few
CASSGPGLSFVAEAFF
TGTGCCAGCAGCGGCCCGGGATTGAGTTTCGTGGCTGAAGCTTTCTTT
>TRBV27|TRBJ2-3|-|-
CASSYGRADTQYF
TGTGCCAGCAGTTACGGCAGGGCAGATACGCAGTATTTT
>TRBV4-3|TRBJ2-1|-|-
CASSQDKFF
TGCGCCAGCAGCCAAGATAAGTTCTTC
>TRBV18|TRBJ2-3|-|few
CASSPNFSTDTQYF
TGTGCCAGCTCACCGAACTTTAGCACAGATACGCAGTATTTT
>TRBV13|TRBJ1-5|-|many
CASSFGHPNQPQHF
TGTGCCAGCAGCTTCGGACACCCTAATCAGCCCCAGCATTTT
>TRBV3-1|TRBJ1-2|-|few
CASSRNEYGYTF
TGTGCCAGCAGCCGGAATGAGTATGGCTACACCTTC
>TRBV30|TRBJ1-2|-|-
CAWNRVLDHYGYTF
TGTGCCTGGAACAGGGTACTCGATCACTATGGCTACACCTTC
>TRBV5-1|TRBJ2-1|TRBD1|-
CASSYGTGGDEQFF
TGCGCCAGCAGCTACGGGACAGGGGGGGATGAGCAGTTCTTC
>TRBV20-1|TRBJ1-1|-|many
CSANEVPEAFF
TGCAGTGCTAACGAGGTACCTGAAGCTTTCTTT
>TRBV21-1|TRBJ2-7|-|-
CASSKASGRTRGEQYF
TGTGCCAGCAGCAAAGCTTCGGGCAGGACTCGGGGGGAGCAGTACTTC
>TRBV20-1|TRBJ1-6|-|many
CSARSGSSSYNSPLHF
TGCAGTGCTAGATCGGGGAGTAGTTCCTATAATTCACCCCTCCACTTT
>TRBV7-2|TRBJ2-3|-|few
CASSLGATFTGTDTQYF
TGTGCCAGCAGCTTAGGCGCTACTTTCACCGGCACAGATACGCAGTATTTT
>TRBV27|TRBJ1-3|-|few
CASSTLQGPGNTIYF
TGTGCCAGCAGTACCTTACAGGGACCTGGAAACACCATATATTTT
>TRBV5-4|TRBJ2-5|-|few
CASSAGQLRQETQYF
TGTGCCAGCAGCGCGGGACAGTTAAGACAAGAGACCCAGTACTTC
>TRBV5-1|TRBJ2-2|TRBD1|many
CASSFRQGAGGELFF
TGCGCCAGCAGCTTTCGGCAGGGGGCCGGCGGGGAGCTGTTTTTT
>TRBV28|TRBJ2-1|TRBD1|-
CASSTRTGRNEQFF
TGTGCCAGCAGTACACGGACAGGGCGCAATGAGCAGTTCTTC
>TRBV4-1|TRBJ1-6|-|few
CASSQDWYQPNSPLHF
TGCGCCAGCAGCCAAGACTGGTACCAACCTAATTCACCCCTCCACTTT
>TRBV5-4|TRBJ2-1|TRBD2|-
CASSLKLAGAVEQFF
TGTGCCAGCAGCTTGAAACTAGCGGGGGCGGTTGAGCAGTTCTTC
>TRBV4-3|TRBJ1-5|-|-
CASSQGRLQPQHF
TGCGCCAGCAGCCAAGGGAGGCTTCAGCCCCAGCATTTT
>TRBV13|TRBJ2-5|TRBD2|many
CASSASGGARETQYF
TGTGCCAGCAGCGCCAGCGGGGGGGCGCGAGAGACCCAGTACTTC
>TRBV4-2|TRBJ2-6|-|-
CASSHPRGRGNGANVLTF
TGTGCCAGCAGCCACCCCCGGGGACGGGGGAACGGGGCCAACGTCCTGACTTTC
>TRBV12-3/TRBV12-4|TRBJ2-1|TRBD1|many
CASKFPGQGLFEQFF
TGTGCCAGCAAGTTTCCCGGACAGGGCTTATTTGAGCAGTTCTTC
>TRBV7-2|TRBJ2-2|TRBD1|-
CASSSRQGGPGELFF
TGTGCCAGCAGCTCAAGACAGGGTGGTCCCGGGGAGCTGTTTTTT
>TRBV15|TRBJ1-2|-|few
CATSPDPFRLLYGYTF
TGTGCCACCAGCCCCGATCCTTTCAGGTTACTCTATGGCTACACCTTC
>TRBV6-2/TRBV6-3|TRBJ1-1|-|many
CATRAWSTEAFF
TGTGCCACCCGGGCGTGGAGCACTGAAGCTTTCTTT
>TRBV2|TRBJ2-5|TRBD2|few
CASSAGGGSTQYF
TGTGCCAGCAGTGCGGGCGGGGGGTCGACCCAGTACTTC
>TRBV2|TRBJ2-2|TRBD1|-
CASSADRDRVYTGELFF
TGTGCCAGCAGTGCAGACCGGGACAGAGTTTACACCGGGGAGCTGTTTTTT
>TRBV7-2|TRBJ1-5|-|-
CASSLFLGGNQPQHF
TGTGCCAGCAGCTTATTCCTCGGGGGGAATCAGCCCCAGCATTTT
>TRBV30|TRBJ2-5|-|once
CAWTEASVGTQYF
TGTGCCTGGACCGAGGCGTCTGTCGGGACCCAGTACTTC
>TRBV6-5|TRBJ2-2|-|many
CASHRGGPPGELFF
TGTGCCAGCCACCGTGGGGGGCCCCCCGGGGAGCTGTTTTTT
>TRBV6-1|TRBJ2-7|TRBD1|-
CASRPQGARRQEQYF
TGTGCCAGCAGGCCCCAGGGGGCGCGGAGACAAGAGCAGTACTTC
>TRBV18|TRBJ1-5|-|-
CASSPTTVSNQPQHF
TGTGCCAGCTCACCCACGACGGTCAGCAATCAGCCCCAGCATTTT
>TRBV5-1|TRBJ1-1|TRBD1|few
CASSLEGGADTEAFF
TGCGCCAGCAGCTTGGAAGGGGGCGCGGACACTGAAGCTTTCTTT
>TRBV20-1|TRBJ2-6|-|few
CSVLQGSGANVLTF
TGCAGTGTTCTCCAGGGCTCTGGGGCCAACGTCCTGACTTTC
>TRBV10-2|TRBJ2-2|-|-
CASSGRGLGTGELFF
TGCGCCAGCAGTGGGAGGGGTTTGGGGACCGGGGAGCTGTTTTTT
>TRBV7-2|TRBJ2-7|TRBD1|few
CASSNRDRGLYEQYF
TGTGCCAGCAGCAATCGGGACAGGGGTTTGTACGAGCAGTACTTC
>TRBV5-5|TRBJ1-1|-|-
CASSLSVKNTEAFF
TGTGCCAGCAGCTTAAGTGTTAAGAACACTGAAGCTTTCTTT
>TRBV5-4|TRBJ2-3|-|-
CASSLGLTGSTDTQYF
TGTGCCAGCAGCTTGGGTTTGACAGGTAGCACAGATACGCAGTATTTT
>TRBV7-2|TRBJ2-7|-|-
CASSLATFQYF
TGTGCCAGCAGCTTAGCGACTTTTCAGTACTTC
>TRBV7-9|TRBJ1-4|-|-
CASSLLTPGVLTRPSGEKLFF
TGTGCCAGCAGCTTACTAACCCCGGGGGTCCTAACCAGGCCCTCGGGAGAAAAACTGTTTTTT
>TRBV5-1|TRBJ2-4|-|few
CASSFYGGSVAKNIQYF
TGCGCCAGCAGCTTTTATGGGGGTAGCGTAGCCAAAAACATTCAGTACTTC
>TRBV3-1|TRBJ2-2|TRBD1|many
CASSRGQGQIGELFF
TGTGCCAGCAGCCGCGGACAGGGACAAATCGGGGAGCTGTTTTTT
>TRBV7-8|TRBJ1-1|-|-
CASSFAGWNTEAFF
TGTGCCAGCAGCTTCGCCGGTTGGAACACTGAAGCTTTCTTT
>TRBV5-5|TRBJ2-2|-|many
CASSPADRSTGELFF
TGTGCCAGCAGCCCCGCGGACAGAAGCACCGGGGAGCTGTTTTTT
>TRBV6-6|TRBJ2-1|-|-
CASSPWDNEQFF
TGTGCCAGCAGTCCGTGGGACAATGAGCAGTTCTTC
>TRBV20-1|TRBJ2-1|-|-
CSATRDGRYNEQFF
TGCAGTGCTACCCGGGACGGCAGATACAATGAGCAGTTCTTC
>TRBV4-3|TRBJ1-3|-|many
CASSQDGGGGNTIYF
TGCGCCAGCAGCCAAGATGGGGGGGGCGGAAACACCATATATTTT
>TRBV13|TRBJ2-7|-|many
CASSSRGNEQYF
TGTGCCAGCAGCTCTCGCGGGAACGAGCAGTACTTC
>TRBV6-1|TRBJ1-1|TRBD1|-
CASSDGRTGENTEAFF
TGTGCCAGCAGTGACGGCCGGACAGGAGAGAACACTGAAGCTTTCTTT
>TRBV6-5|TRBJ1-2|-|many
CASSYSEGRGVVYGYTF
TGTGCCAGCAGTTACTCGGAGGGAAGAGGGGTGGTCTATGGCTACACCTTC
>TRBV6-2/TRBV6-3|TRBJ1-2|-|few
CASSRQAANYGYTF
TGTGCCAGCAGTCGGCAGGCAGCTAACTATGGCTACACCTTC
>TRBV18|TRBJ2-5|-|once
CASQGTPRETQYF
TGTGCCAGCCAAGGGACCCCCCGGGAGACCCAGTACTTC
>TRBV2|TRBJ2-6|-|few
CASEAQYQLSGANVLTF
TGTGCCAGCGAGGCGCAGTATCAACTCTCTGGGGCCAACGTCCTGACTTTC
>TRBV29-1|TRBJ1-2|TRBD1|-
CSVRTGWFYTF
TGCAGCGTTCGGACAGGGTGGTTCTACACCTTC
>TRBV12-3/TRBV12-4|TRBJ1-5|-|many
CASSFYENQPQHF
TGTGCCAGCAGTTTTTATGAAAATCAGCCCCAGCATTTT
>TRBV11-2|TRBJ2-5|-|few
CASSETGWKYF
TGTGCCAGCAGCGAGACAGGTTGGAAGTACTTC